The TCR beta chain under discussion was sequenced for a study of blood T cell repertoires in COVID-19. Study at large: Spain, Italy and the United States supplied samples that represented acute and convalescent COVID-19.

CDR3 size: 14 residues. Deletions cut 5 bases from V and 5 bases from J, with 15 bases between. The germline CDR1 and CDR2 sequences are ENHRY and SYGVKD. Only in-frame clones appear in the TCRdb table, and some are missing; sequencing was by immunoSEQ multiplex PCR. This sample has about 300,000 clones; roughly 87% occur once, and the top ten carry more than 2%. The sequenced sample consisted of peripheral blood. This TCR was recovered from a man between 18 and 35 years old with active or convalescent COVID-19. The chain couples TRBV10-3 to TRBJ1-1, with D perhaps TRBD1 (5 bases). CDR3 residues: CAISLERGGTEAFF. The CDR3 DNA reads TGTGCCATCAGTTTAGAACGGGGGGGGACTGAAGCTTTCTTT.